This entry features one TCR beta chain sequence. The antigen is not known. These data are taken from a study of OX40 agonist ivuxolimab in advanced cancers. About the research overall: Patients took ivuxolimab, an agonistic anti-OX40 (CD134) antibody. A partial response was reached by three patients: one with hepatocellular carcinoma and two with cutaneous melanoma.

Only in-frame clones appear in the TCRdb table, and some are missing; sequencing was by immunoSEQ multiplex PCR. The sample holds roughly 120,000 clones; more than 70% are singletons and the top ten take less than 0.3%. Exclusion of a patient followed from autoimmune disease history or systemic immunosuppression. Study-wide findings and caveats: Antigen specificity was not determined for the expanded peripheral T cells.

Trimming removed 1 base from V and 6 bases from J; junction bases left unmatched: 2. This CDR3 is built from 14 residues. From germline, CDR1 is PRHDT and CDR2 FYEKMQ (reference sequence). The sample consisted of CD4+ or CD8+ T cells sorted from blood, taken in a trial of the OX40 agonist ivuxolimab. The chain recombines TRBV13 with TRBJ2-2; TRBD1 aligns across 7 bases. The sequence was obtained from an adult with an advanced solid tumor such as melanoma, head and neck, liver or kidney cancer. The CDR3 region is CASSLARGSGELFF. The CDR3 DNA is TGTGCCAGCAGCTTAGCCAGGGGGTCCGGGGAGCTGTTTTTT. Supplemented by reference TRBV13 and TRBJ2-2, the full variable domain reads AAGVIQSPRHLIKEKRETATLKCYPIPRHDTVYWYQQGPGQDPQFLISFYEKMQSDKGSIPDRFSAQQFSDYHSELNMSSLELGDSALYFCASSLARGSGELFFGEGSRLTVL.